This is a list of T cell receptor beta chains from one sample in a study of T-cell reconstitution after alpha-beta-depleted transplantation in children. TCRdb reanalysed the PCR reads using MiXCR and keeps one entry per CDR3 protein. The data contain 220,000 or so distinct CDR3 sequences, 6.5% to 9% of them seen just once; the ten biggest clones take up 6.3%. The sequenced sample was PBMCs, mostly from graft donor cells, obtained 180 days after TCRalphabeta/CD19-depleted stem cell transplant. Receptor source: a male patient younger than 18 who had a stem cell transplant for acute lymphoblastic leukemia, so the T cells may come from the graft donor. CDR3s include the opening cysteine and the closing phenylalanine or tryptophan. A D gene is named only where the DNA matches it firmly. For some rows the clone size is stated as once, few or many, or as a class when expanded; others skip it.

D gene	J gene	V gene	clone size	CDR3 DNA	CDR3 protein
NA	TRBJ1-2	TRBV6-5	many	TGTGCCAGCAGAGGGGAAGGCTACACCTTC	CASRGEGYTF
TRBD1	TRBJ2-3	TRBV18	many	TGTGCCAGCTCACCTGGACAGGCGGGCACAGATACGCAGTATTTT	CASSPGQAGTDTQYF
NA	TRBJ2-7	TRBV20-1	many	TGCAGTGCTAGTTCCGGGACGCTCGGTGGCGAGCAGTACTTC	CSASSGTLGGEQYF
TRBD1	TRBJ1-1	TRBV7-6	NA	TGTGCCAGCAGCGCCGGACAGGGGGTTTGGGCTTTCTTT	CASSAGQGVWAFF
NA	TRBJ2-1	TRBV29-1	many	TGCAGCGTTGGGCGGGCGTTGGCGTACAATGAGCAGTTCTTC	CSVGRALAYNEQFF
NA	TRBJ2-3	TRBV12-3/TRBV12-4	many	TGTGCCAGCAGTTTTTCCCACACGCAGTATTTT	CASSFSHTQYF
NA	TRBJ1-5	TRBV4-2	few	TGTGCCAGCATTAATGGCGGGGGTGGTTCGAATCAGCCCCAGCATTTT	CASINGGGGSNQPQHF
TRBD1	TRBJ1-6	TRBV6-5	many	TGTGCCAGCGTTGGACAGGGGGGAAATTCACCCCTCCACTTT	CASVGQGGNSPLHF
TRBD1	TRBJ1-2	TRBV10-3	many	TGTGCCATCAGTGAGGACAGGGGGCGAGGCTATGGCTACACCTTC	CAISEDRGRGYGYTF
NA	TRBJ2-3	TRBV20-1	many	TGCAGTGCTAACGTGCTAGCGCGGGCAGATACGCAGTATTTT	CSANVLARADTQYF
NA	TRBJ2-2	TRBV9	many	TGTGCCAGCAGCGTATGGGGGGGCCCCGGGGAGCTGTTTTTT	CASSVWGGPGELFF
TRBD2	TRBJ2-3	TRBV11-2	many	TGTGCCAGCAGCCCCAAAGTGGGACTAGCGGGGGGCCGGACCGATACGCAGTATTTT	CASSPKVGLAGGRTDTQYF
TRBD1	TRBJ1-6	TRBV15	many	TGTGCCACCAGCACTTTACAGGGGGGGATTCACCCCCTCCACTTT	CATSTLQGGIHPLHF
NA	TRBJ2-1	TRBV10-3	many	TGTGCCATCAGTGAGGCGGGGCTGGCGCAGTTCTTC	CAISEAGLAQFF
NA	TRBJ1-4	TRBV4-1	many	TGCGCCAGCAGCCAAGCCCTCCAGCTAAGGGAAAAACTGTTTTTT	CASSQALQLREKLFF
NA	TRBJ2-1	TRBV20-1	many	TGCAGTGCTAGAGATGAGCTGGGTTCCTACAATGAGCAGTTCTTC	CSARDELGSYNEQFF
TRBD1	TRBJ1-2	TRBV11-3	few	TGTGCCAGCAGCTTCGAAACAGGGGACGACTATGGCTACACCTTC	CASSFETGDDYGYTF
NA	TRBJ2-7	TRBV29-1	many	TGCAGCGTTGACATCACGGGGTCCTACGAGCAGTACTTC	CSVDITGSYEQYF
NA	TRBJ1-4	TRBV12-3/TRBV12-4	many	TGTGCCAGCAGTTTACAGGGAAGTAATGAAAAACTGTTTTTT	CASSLQGSNEKLFF
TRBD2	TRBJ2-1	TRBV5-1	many	TGCGCCAGCAGGATTGGGACTAGCGGAGGCAATGAGCAGTTCTTC	CASRIGTSGGNEQFF
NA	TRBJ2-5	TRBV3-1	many	TGTGCCAGCAGCCAAGCAGGGTCCTGGGAGACCCAGTACTTC	CASSQAGSWETQYF
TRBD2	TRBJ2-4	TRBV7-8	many	TGTGCCAGCAGCCTCCATCGGGAGGACAAAAACATTCAGTACTTC	CASSLHREDKNIQYF
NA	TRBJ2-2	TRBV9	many	TGTGCCAGCAGCGTCGGGACGCCGACCGGGGAGCTGTTTTTT	CASSVGTPTGELFF
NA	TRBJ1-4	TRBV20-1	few	TGCAGTGCTAGTCGCCCAACTAATGAAAAACTGTTTTTT	CSASRPTNEKLFF
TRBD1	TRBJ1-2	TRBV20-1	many	TGCAGTGGAGTATCTGGACAGGAGTATGGCTACACCTTC	CSGVSGQEYGYTF
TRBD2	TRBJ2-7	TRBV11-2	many	TGTGCCAGCAGCCCACGGCTAGCGGGAGGGGCCTACGAGCAGTACTTC	CASSPRLAGGAYEQYF
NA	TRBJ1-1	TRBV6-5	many	TGTGCCAGCAGTTACGCTTGGGGGAGCACTGAAGCTTTCTTT	CASSYAWGSTEAFF
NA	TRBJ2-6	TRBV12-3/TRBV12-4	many	TGTGCCAGCAGTCTATCACAGGGAACCAACGTCCTGACTTTC	CASSLSQGTNVLTF
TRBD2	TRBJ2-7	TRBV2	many	TGTGCCATACTATGGTCCACCGGGACTAGCGCCCGCAGCTACTTC	CAILWSTGTSARSYF
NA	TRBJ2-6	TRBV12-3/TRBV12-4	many	TGTGCCAGCAGTTTAGAGAGCTCTGGGGCCAACGTCCTGACTTTC	CASSLESSGANVLTF
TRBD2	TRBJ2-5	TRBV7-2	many	TGTGCCAGCAGCTTAGCCCTCTTTGGCGGGAGGGCCGAAGAGACCCAGTACTTC	CASSLALFGGRAEETQYF
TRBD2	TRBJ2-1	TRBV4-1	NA	TGCGCCAGCAGCCAAGAGGTAGCGGGGGGGCCTCATGAGCAGTTCTTC	CASSQEVAGGPHEQFF
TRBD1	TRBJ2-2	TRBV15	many	TGTGCCACCAGCAAGGGACAGACGAACACCGGGGAGCTGTTTTTT	CATSKGQTNTGELFF
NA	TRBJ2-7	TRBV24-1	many	TGTGCCACCAGTGACACCTCCTACGAGCAGTACTTC	CATSDTSYEQYF
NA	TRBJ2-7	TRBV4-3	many	TGCGCCAGCAGCCTACTTCAGGGGACCCCTACCTACGAGCAGTACTTC	CASSLLQGTPTYEQYF
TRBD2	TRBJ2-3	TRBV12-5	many	TGTGCTAGTGGTTACATAGCGGGGGACTTCACAGATACGCAGTATTTT	CASGYIAGDFTDTQYF
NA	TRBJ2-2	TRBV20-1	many	TGCAGTGCCCGGGACTTTGGGTCCCCCGGGGAGCTGTTTTTT	CSARDFGSPGELFF
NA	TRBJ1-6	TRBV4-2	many	TGTGCCAGCAGCCAAGAAGAGGGACGGGGCAATTCACCCCTCCACTTT	CASSQEEGRGNSPLHF
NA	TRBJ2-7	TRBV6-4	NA	TGTGCCAGCAGTGACCAGGCTGGCTACGAGCAGTACTTC	CASSDQAGYEQYF
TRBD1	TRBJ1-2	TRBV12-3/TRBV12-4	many	TGTGCCAGCAGTTCAGGGGGCGCCGGCTATGGCTACACCTTC	CASSSGGAGYGYTF
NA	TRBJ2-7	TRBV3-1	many	TGTGCCAGCAGCCGGGACACCTCCTACGAGCAGTACTTC	CASSRDTSYEQYF
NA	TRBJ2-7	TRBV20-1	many	TGCAGTGCTAGAGACCCGGTCATTTCCTACGAGCAGTACTTC	CSARDPVISYEQYF